This T cell receptor (beta chain) comes out of a study of blood T cells in healthy people across ages. The donors, healthy Caucasians from Russia, were aged about 6 to 95. Through a sample-barcoded 5' primer and a J-beta primer mix, a second PCR was run for roughly 6 to 11 cycles. Each of the cDNA molecules was tagged by a template-switch adaptor with 12 random nucleotides. One entry per CDR3 protein results from TCRdb running MiXCR on the 5' RACE reads. The sample includes around 1,500,000 distinct CDR3 sequences, 35% to 45% of them seen just once. The CDR3 sequence is 19 residues long. Germline CDR1 and CDR2: SNHLY and FYNNEI. V lost 8 bases and J lost 0; bases outside the gene matches: 18. Study-level findings and limits: Diversity of TCR beta correlated strongly with naive T cell percentage.

Comment on this clonotype: What it binds is unknown.

Sequenced input: blood. The rearrangement joins TRBV2 to TRBJ2-7, with TRBD2 matching over 11 bases. This TCR derives from a woman aged 18-35 years in good health. CDR3 DNA sequence: TGTGCCAGCGAACCGACTAGCGGGGCCCCGAGGGCCTCCTCCTACGAGCAGTACTTC. Translating gives CASEPTSGAPRASSYEQYF.